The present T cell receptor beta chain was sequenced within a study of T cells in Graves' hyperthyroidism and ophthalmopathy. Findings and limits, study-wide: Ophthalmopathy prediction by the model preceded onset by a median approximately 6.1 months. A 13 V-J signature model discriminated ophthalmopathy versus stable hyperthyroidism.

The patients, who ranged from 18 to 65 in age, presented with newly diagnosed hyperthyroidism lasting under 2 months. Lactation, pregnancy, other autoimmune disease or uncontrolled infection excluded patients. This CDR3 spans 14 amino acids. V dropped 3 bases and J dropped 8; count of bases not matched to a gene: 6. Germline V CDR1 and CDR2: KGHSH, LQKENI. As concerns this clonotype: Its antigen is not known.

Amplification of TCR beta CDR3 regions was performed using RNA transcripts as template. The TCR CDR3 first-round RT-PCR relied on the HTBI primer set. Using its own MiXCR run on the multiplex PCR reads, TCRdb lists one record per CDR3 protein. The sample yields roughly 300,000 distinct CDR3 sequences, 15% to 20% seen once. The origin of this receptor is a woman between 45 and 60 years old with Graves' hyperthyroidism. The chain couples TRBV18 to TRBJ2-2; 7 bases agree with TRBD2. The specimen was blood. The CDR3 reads CASSPGREAGELFF. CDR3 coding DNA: TGTGCCAGCTCACCCGGACGGGAGGCAGGGGAGCTGTTTTTT.